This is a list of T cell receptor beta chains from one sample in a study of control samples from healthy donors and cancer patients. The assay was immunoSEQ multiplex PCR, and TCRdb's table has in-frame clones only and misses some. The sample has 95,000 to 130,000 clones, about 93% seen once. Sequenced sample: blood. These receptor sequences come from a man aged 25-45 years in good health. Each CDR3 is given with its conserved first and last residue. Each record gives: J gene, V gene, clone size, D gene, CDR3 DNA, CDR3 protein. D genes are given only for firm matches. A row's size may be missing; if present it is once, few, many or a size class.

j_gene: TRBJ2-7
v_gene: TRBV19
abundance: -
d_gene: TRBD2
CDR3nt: TGTGCCAGCGACATAGCGGGCCCTGCCTACGAGCAGTACTTC
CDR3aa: CASDIAGPAYEQYF

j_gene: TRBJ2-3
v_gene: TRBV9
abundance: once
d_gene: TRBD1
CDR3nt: TGTGCCAGCAGCGTAGTGGGACAGGGTGTAGATACGCAGTATTTT
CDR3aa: CASSVVGQGVDTQYF

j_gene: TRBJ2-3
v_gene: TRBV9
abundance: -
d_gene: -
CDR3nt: TGTGCCAGCAGCTACGACCAAACCACAGATACGCAGTATTTT
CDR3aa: CASSYDQTTDTQYF

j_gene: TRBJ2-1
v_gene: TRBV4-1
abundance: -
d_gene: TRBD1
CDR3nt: TGCGCCAGCAGCCAGCACAGGGGGTCCTACAATGAGCAGTTCTTC
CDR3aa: CASSQHRGSYNEQFF

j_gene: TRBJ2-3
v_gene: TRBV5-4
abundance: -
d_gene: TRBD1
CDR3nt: TGTGCCAGCAGCCTATGGGACAGGGGCGAAGATACGCAGTATTTT
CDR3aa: CASSLWDRGEDTQYF

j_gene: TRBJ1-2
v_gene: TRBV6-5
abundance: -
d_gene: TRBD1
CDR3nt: TGTGCCAGCAGTTACCTGACAGGGGGGTATGGCTACACCTTC
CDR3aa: CASSYLTGGYGYTF

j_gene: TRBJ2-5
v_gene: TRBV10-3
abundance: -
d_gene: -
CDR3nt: TGTGCCATCAGTGAGACAGGGACGGAGGAGACCCAGTACTTC
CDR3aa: CAISETGTEETQYF

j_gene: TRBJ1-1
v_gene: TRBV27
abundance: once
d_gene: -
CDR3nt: TGTGCCAGCGGTTCTATGGGGTCGGGAGGGAACACTGAAGCTTTCTTT
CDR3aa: CASGSMGSGGNTEAFF

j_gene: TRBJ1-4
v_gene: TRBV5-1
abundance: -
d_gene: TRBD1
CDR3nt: TGCGCCAGCAGCTGGGACGTCGAGACAGGGAATGAAAAACTGTTTTTT
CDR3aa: CASSWDVETGNEKLFF

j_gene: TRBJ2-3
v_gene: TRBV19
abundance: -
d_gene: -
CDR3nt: TGTGCCACCTTAGTAGATTATCGCGGCACAGATACGCAGTATTTT
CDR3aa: CATLVDYRGTDTQYF

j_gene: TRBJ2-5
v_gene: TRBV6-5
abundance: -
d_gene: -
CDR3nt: TGTGCCAGCAGTCGCGGGGAGGCGGAGACCCAGTACTTC
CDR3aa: CASSRGEAETQYF

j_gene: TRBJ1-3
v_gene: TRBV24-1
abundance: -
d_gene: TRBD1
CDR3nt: TGTGCCACCAGTGACGCCGGGACAGGGCGGTCTGGAAACACCATATATTTT
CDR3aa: CATSDAGTGRSGNTIYF

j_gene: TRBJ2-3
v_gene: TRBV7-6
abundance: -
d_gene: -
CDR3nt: TGTGCCAGCAGCTTAGCGGTGGCGACAGATACGCAGTATTTT
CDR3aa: CASSLAVATDTQYF

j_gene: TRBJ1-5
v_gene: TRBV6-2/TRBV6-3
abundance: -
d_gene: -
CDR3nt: TGTGCCAGCAGGCCTACGGTGGCTCAGCCCCAGCATTTT
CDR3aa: CASRPTVAQPQHF

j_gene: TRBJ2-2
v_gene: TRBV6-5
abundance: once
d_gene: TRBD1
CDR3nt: TGTGCCGTCCGCAGGGGGTCGAACACCGGGGAGCTGTTTTTT
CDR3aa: CAVRRGSNTGELFF

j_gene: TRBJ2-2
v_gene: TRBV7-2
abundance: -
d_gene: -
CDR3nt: TGTGCCAGCAGCTCCCAGGGGTTCGGGGAGCTGTTTTTT
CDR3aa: CASSSQGFGELFF